This T cell receptor beta chain was sequenced in a study of blood T cell repertoires in COVID-19. Study as a whole: Sample material is recorded as cDNA or gDNA derived from T cells, B-cell-depleted T cells, or PBMCs.

Sequencing used immunoSEQ multiplex PCR; TCRdb keeps in-frame clones, though not all of them. Altogether hundreds of thousands of clones are present, about 87% being singletons, with the ten largest covering just under 6.5%. CDR1 and CDR2 (germline): MNHEY, SVGAGI. The CDR3 is 15 amino acids. The V end lost 6 bases, the J end lost 2 bases, and 17 bases lay between the germline ends. The sequence was collected from a woman between 45 and 65 years old with COVID-19, enrolled during active disease. The chain is built from TRBV6-5 and TRBJ2-7; D is possibly TRBD1 (6 bases). The material sequenced was peripheral blood. The CDR3 DNA reads as TGTGCCAGCAGCCAACCATGGGGGCTACCCTACGAGCAGTACTTC. Protein: CASSQPWGLPYEQYF.